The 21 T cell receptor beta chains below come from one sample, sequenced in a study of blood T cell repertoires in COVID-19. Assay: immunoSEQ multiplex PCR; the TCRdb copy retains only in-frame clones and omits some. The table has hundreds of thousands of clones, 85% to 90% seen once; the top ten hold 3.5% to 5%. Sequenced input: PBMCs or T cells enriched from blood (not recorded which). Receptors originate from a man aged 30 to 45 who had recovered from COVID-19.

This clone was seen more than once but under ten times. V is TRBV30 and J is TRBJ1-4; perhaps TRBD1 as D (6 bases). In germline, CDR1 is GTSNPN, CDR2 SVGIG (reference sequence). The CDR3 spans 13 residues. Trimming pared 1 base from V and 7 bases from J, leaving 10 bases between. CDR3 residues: CAWSETGSEKLFF. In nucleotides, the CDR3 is TGTGCCTGGAGTGAAACAGGGAGTGAAAAACTGTTTTTT.

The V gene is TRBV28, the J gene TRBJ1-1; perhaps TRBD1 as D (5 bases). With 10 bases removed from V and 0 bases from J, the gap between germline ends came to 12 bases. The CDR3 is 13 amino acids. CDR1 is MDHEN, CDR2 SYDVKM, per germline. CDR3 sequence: CATKQTVNTEAFF. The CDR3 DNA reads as TGTGCCACCAAACAGACAGTGAACACTGAAGCTTTCTTT.

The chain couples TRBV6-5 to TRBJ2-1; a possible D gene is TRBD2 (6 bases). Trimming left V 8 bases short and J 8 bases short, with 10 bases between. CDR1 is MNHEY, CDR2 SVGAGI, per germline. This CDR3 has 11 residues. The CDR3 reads CASQTSYEQFF. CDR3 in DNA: TGTGCCAGCCAAACTAGCTATGAGCAGTTCTTC.

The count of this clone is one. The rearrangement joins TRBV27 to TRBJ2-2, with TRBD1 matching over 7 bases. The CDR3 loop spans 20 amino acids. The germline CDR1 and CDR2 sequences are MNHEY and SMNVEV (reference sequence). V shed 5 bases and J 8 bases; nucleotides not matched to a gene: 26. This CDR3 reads CASSGSPTRGLLPHRGELFF. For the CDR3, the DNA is TGTGCCAGCAGTGGCTCACCCACTAGGGGGCTTTTACCACACAGAGGGGAGCTGTTTTTT.

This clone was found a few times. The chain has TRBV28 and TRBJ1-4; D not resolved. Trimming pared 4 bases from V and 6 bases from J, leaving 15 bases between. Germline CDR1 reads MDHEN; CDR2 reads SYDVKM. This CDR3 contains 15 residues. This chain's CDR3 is CASSSPAGSDEKLFF. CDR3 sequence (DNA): TGTGCCAGCAGTTCCCCAGCGGGCTCGGATGAAAAACTGTTTTTT.

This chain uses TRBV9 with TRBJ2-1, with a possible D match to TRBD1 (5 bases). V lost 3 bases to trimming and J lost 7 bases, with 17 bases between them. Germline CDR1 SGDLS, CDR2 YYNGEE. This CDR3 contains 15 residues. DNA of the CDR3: TGTGCCAGCAGCGCCTCCCCCAGGGCTGGGAATGAGCAGTTCTTC. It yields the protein CASSASPRAGNEQFF.

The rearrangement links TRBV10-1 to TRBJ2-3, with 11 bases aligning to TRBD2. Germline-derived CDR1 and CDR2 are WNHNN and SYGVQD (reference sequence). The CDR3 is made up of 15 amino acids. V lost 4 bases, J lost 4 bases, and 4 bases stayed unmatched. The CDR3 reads CASSGSGGAADTQYF. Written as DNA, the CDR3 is TGCGCCAGCAGTGGTAGCGGGGGGGCAGCAGATACGCAGTATTTT.

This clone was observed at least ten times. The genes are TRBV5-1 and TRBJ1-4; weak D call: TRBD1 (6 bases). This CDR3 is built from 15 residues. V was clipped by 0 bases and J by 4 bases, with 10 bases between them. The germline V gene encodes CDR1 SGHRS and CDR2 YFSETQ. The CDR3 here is CASSLDGQFNEKLFF. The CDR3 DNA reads TGCGCCAGCAGCTTGGACGGACAGTTTAATGAAAAACTGTTTTTT.

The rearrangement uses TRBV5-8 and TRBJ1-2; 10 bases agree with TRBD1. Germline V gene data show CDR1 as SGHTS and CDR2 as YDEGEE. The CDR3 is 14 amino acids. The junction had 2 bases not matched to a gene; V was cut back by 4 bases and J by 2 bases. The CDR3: CASSPGQGNYGYTF. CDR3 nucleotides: TGTGCCAGCAGCCCGGGACAGGGGAACTATGGCTACACCTTC.

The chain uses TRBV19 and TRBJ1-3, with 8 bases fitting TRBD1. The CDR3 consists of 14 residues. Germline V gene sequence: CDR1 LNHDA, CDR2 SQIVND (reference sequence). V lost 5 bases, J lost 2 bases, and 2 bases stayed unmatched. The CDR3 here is CASSPTGAGNTIYF. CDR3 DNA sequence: TGTGCCAGTAGTCCGACAGGGGCTGGAAACACCATATATTTT.

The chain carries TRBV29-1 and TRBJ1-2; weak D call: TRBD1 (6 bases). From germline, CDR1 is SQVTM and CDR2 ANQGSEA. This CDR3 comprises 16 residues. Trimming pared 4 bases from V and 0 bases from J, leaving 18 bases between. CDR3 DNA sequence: TGCAGCGTTGCCGACAGGAAACGCAACCCTAACTATGGCTACACCTTC. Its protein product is CSVADRKRNPNYGYTF.

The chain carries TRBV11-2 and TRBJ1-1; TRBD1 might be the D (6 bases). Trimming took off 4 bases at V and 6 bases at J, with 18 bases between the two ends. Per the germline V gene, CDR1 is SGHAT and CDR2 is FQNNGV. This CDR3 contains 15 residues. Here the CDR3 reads CASSSPLVGHSEAFF. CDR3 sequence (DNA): TGTGCCAGCAGCTCACCGCTTGTGGGACACTCTGAAGCTTTCTTT.

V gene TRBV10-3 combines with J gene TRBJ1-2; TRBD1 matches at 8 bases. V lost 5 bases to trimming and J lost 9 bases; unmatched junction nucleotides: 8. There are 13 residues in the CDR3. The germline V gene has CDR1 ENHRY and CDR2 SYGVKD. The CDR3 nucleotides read TGTGCCATCAGTACCGGACAGGGAGCCCGCTACACCTTC. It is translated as CAISTGQGARYTF.

The CDR3 loop reads CASSWTAMNTEAFF. CDR3 DNA sequence: TGCGCCAGCAGCTGGACAGCGATGAACACTGAAGCTTTCTTT. J is TRBJ1-1 and V is TRBV5-1, with a tentative D call TRBD1 (6 bases). Trimming cost V 3 bases and J 0 bases, with 9 bases left between them. This CDR3 has 14 residues. Germline CDR1 is SGHRS and CDR2 is YFSETQ.

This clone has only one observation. This chain's CDR3 is CASQGLAGSAGELFF. The CDR3 DNA reads as TGTGCCAGCCAAGGACTAGCGGGAAGTGCCGGGGAGCTGTTTTTT. This chain uses TRBV2 with TRBJ2-2; 12 bases align to TRBD2. V trimming: 8 bases; J trimming: 6 bases; junction bases outside the gene matches: 7. The V gene's germline CDR1 is SNHLY and CDR2 FYNNEI. This CDR3 contains 15 residues. Using reference TRBV2 and TRBJ2-2 for the parts outside the CDR3, the full variable domain is EPEVTQTPSHQVTQMGQEVILRCVPISNHLYFYWYRQILGQKVEFLVSFYNNEISEKSEIFDDQFSVERPDGSNFTLKIRSTKLEDSAMYFCASQGLAGSAGELFFGEGSRLTVL.

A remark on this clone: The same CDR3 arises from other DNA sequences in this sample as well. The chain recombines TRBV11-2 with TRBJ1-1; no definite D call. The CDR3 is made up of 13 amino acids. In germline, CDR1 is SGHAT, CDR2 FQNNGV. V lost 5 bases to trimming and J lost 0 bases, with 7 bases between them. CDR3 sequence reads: CASSLGLNTEAFF. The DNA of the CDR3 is TGTGCCAGCAGCCTAGGGCTGAACACTGAAGCTTTCTTT.

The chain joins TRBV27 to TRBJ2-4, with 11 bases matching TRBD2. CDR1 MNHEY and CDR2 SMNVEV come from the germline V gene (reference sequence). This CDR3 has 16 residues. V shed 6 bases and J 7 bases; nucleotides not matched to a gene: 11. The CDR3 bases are TGTGCCAGCAGCAGAGAAGGGGCTAGCGGGGGGAACATTCAGTACTTC. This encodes CASSREGASGGNIQYF.

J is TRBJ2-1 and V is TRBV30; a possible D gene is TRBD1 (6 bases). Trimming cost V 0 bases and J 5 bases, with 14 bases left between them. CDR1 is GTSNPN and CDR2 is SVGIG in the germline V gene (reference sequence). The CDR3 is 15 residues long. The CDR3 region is CAWSVPYRVDNEQFF. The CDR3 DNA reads TGTGCCTGGAGTGTACCCTACAGGGTCGACAATGAGCAGTTCTTC.

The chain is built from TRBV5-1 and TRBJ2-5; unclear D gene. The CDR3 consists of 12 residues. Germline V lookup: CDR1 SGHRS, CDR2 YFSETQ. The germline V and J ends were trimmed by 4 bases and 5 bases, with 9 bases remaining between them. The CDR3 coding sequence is TGCGCCAGCAGCATGGATCCTGAGACCCAGTACTTC. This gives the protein CASSMDPETQYF.

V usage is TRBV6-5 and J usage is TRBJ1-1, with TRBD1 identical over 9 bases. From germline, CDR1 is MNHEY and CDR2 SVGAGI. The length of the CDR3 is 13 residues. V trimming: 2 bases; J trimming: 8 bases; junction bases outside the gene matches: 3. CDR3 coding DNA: TGTGCCAGCAGTTACGTGGGACAGGGAGAAGCTTTCTTT. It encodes CASSYVGQGEAFF.

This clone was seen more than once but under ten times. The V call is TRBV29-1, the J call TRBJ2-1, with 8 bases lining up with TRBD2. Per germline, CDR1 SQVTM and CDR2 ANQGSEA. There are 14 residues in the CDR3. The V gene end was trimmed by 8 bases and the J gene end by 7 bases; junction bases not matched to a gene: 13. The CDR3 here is CSTKLAGRKNEQFF. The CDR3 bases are TGCAGCACAAAATTAGCGGGAAGAAAAAATGAGCAGTTCTTC.